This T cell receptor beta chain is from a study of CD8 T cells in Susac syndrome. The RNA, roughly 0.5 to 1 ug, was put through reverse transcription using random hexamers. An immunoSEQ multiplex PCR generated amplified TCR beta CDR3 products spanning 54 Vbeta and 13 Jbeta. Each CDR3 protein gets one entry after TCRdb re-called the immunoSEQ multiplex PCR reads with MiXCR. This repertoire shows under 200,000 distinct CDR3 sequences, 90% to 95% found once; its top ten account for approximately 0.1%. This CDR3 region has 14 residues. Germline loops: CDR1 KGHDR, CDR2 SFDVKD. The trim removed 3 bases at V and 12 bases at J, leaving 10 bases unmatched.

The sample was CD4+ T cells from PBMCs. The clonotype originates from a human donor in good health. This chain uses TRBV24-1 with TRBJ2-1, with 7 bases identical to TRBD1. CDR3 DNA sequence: TGTGCCACCAGTGATCACGGGACAGTCGGAGGGCAGTTCTTC. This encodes CATSDHGTVGGQFF.